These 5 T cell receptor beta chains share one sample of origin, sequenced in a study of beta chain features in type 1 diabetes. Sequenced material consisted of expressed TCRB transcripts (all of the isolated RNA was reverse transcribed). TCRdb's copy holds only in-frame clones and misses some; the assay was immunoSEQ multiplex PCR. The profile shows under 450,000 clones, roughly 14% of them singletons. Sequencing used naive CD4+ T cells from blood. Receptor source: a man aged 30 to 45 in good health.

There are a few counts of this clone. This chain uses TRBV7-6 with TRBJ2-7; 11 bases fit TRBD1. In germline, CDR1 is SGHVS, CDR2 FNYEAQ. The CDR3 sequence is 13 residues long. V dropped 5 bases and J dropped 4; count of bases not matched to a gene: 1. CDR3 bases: TGTGCCAGCAGCGGACAGGGGGCGTACGAGCAGTACTTC. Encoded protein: CASSGQGAYEQYF.

The CDR3: CASSSPSGINEQFF. The DNA for the CDR3 is TGTGCCAGCAGCTCTCCAAGTGGCATCAATGAGCAGTTCTTC. The chain has TRBV5-6 and TRBJ2-1; D remains unclear. Trimming shortened V by 3 bases and J by 6 bases, and 13 bases separated the two germline ends. The CDR3 totals 14 residues. Germline V gives CDR1 SGHDT, CDR2 YYEEEE.

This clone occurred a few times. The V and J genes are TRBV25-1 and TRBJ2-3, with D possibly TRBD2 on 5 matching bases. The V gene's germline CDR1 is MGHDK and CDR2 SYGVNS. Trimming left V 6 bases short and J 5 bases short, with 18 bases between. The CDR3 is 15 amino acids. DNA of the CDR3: TGTGCCAGCAGCGCTAGCCGCGGCGCAGTAGATACGCAGTATTTT. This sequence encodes CASSASRGAVDTQYF. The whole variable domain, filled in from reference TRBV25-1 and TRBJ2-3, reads EADIYQTPRYLVIGTGKKITLECSQTMGHDKMYWYQQDPGMELHLIHYSYGVNSTEKGDLSSESTVSRIRTEHFPLTLESARPSHTSQYLCASSASRGAVDTQYFGPGTRLTVL.

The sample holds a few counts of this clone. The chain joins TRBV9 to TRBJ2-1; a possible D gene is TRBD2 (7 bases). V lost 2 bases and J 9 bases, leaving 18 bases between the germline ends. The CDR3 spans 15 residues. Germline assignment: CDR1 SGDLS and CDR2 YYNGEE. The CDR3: CASSVTWGGAGEQFF. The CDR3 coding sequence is TGTGCCAGCAGCGTCACGTGGGGGGGCGCGGGTGAGCAGTTCTTC.

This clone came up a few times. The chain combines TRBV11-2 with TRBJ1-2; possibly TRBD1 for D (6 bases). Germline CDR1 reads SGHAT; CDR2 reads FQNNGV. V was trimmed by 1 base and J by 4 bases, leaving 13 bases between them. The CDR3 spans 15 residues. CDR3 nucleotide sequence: TGTGCCAGCAGCTTAGGGCAGGGGACCCCCTATGGCTACACCTTC. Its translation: CASSLGQGTPYGYTF.